These 20 T cell receptor beta chains came from one sample sequenced in a study of T cell responses to AZD1222 COVID-19 vaccine. Profiled with immunoSEQ multiplex PCR; TCRdb holds only in-frame clones, not every one. This sample carries about 120,000 clones, more than 75% of them seen once, and the ten largest clones take 3.5% to 4.5%. Sequencing was performed on peripheral blood, taken on day 0 of AZD1222 vaccination. These receptors all stem from an adult in good health.

The chain has TRBV19 and TRBJ1-3; D is ambiguous. V lost 6 bases, J lost 6 bases, and 12 bases lay in between. From germline, CDR1 is LNHDA and CDR2 SQIVND (reference sequence). The CDR3 extends over 13 amino acids. CDR3 coding DNA: TGTGCCAGTAGCTCCGGCTACGAAAACACCATATATTTT. Translating gives CASSSGYENTIYF. Full variable domain (missing parts from reference TRBV19 and TRBJ1-3): DGGITQSPKYLFRKEGQNVTLSCEQNLNHDAMYWYRQDPGQGLRLIYYSQIVNDFQKGDIAEGYSVSREKKESFPLTVTSAQKNPTAFYLCASSSGYENTIYFGEGSWLTVV.

The gene calls are TRBV9 and TRBJ1-2, with a possible D match to TRBD1 (5 bases). CDR3 length: 14 amino acids. Trimming took off 3 bases at V and 7 bases at J, with 16 bases between the two ends. From germline, CDR1 is SGDLS and CDR2 YYNGEE. CDR3 amino acids: CASSALGAQGGYTF. The CDR3, as DNA: TGTGCCAGCAGCGCCCTAGGAGCTCAGGGTGGCTACACCTTC.

The V and J genes are TRBV27 and TRBJ1-1; D is unresolved. CDR1 is MNHEY and CDR2 is SMNVEV in the germline V gene (reference sequence). There are 13 residues in the CDR3. Trimming pared 5 bases from V and 0 bases from J, leaving 7 bases between. CDR3 amino acids: CASSLWLNTEAFF. The CDR3 coding sequence is TGTGCCAGCAGTCTCTGGCTGAACACTGAAGCTTTCTTT.

The rearrangement joins TRBV2 to TRBJ1-1, with no clear D. Germline CDR1 and CDR2: SNHLY and FYNNEI. V was pared by 3 bases and J by 1 base, with 9 bases between. The CDR3 extends over 14 amino acids. The CDR3: CASSDSRWNTEAFF. The CDR3 nucleotides are TGTGCCAGCAGTGATTCCAGATGGAACACTGAAGCTTTCTTT.

V usage is TRBV18 and J usage is TRBJ2-3; TRBD1 aligns across 10 bases. V lost 3 bases, J lost 3 bases, and 21 bases stayed unmatched. The CDR3 extends over 21 amino acids. Per germline, CDR1 KGHSH and CDR2 LQKENI. CDR3 in DNA: TGTGCCAGCTCACCCCCGTCCACTCGCGGGACAGGGGAAGTTTTGACAGATACGCAGTATTTT. Residues: CASSPPSTRGTGEVLTDTQYF.

The chain is built from TRBV7-9 and TRBJ1-1; 9 positions match TRBD1. V lost 5 bases and J lost 1; bases outside the gene matches: 5. CDR3 length: 15 amino acids. CDR1 and CDR2 (germline): SEHNR, FQNEAQ (reference sequence). CDR3 sequence (DNA): TGTGCCAGCAGCGCCTACAGGGGGCGGAACACTGAAGCTTTCTTT. Protein product: CASSAYRGRNTEAFF.

This clone was found once. J is TRBJ1-1 and V is TRBV7-3, with D perhaps TRBD1 (5 bases). CDR3 length equals 15 residues. Germline CDR1 is SGHTA and CDR2 is FQGTGA. Trimming took off 3 bases at V and 0 bases at J, with 11 bases between the two ends. The CDR3 sequence: CASSLSRALNTEAFF. CDR3 bases: TGTGCCAGCAGCTTGAGCAGGGCCCTGAACACTGAAGCTTTCTTT.

V usage is TRBV12-3 or TRBV12-4 and J usage is TRBJ1-2; TRBD1 agrees at 7 bases. The V gene end was trimmed by 11 bases and the J gene end by 0 bases; junction bases not matched to a gene: 3. The length of the CDR3 is 12 residues. The CDR3 sequence is CASRGTNYGYTF. DNA for the CDR3: TGTGCCTCCAGGGGGACTAACTATGGCTACACCTTC.

The chain has TRBV20-1 and TRBJ2-5, with D possibly being TRBD1 (6 bases). This CDR3 spans 15 amino acids. Trimming shortened V by 3 bases and J by 1 base, and 15 bases separated the two germline ends. Germline V gene sequence: CDR1 DFQATT, CDR2 SNEGSKA (reference sequence). The CDR3 region is CSASTTQGLQETQYF. In DNA form, the CDR3 reads TGCAGTGCTAGTACAACACAGGGTCTCCAAGAGACCCAGTACTTC.

The chain combines TRBV6-2 or TRBV6-3 with TRBJ2-5; possibly TRBD2 for D (7 bases). The CDR3 length is 15 residues. Germline loops: CDR1 MNHEY, CDR2 SVGEGT. V was pared by 2 bases and J by 5 bases, with 15 bases between. CDR3 sequence (DNA): TGTGCCAGCAGTTACATAGTCGGGGGGCCCGAGACCCAGTACTTC. Translation: CASSYIVGGPETQYF.

The CDR3 here is CASSPLQGNEQFF. The CDR3 bases are TGTGCCAGCAGCCCCCTTCAGGGGAATGAGCAGTTCTTC. This sequence joins TRBV7-8 and TRBJ2-1, with D maybe TRBD1 (6 bases). The CDR3 totals 13 residues. Trimming shortened V by 5 bases and J by 7 bases, and 12 bases separated the two germline ends. The germline CDR1 and CDR2 sequences are SGHVS and FQNEAQ.

The J gene is TRBJ2-2, the V gene TRBV5-5; D possibly corresponds to TRBD2 (5 bases). Between the trimmed V and J ends, which lost 4 bases and 1 base, there was a span of 8 bases. This CDR3 is built from 14 residues. CDR1 is SGHKS and CDR2 is YYEKEE in the germline V gene (reference sequence). DNA of the CDR3: TGTGCCAGCAGCCGGGCGGGGAACACCGGGGAGCTGTTTTTT. Translated: CASSRAGNTGELFF.

The chain has TRBV5-6 and TRBJ1-2; D call uncertain. The CDR3 is 15 residues long. Trimming removed 2 bases at V and 2 bases at J, with 13 bases between. The germline CDR1 and CDR2 sequences are SGHDT and YYEEEE. The DNA for the CDR3 is TGTGCCAGCAGCTTACCGAAGCAGGCAAACTATGGCTACACCTTC. Translating it yields CASSLPKQANYGYTF.

J is TRBJ2-6 and V is TRBV19, with D perhaps assigned TRBD1 or TRBD2 (5 bases each). Trimming removed 3 bases from V and 0 bases from J, with 12 bases in between. The CDR3 loop spans 17 amino acids. In germline, CDR1 is LNHDA, CDR2 SQIVND (reference sequence). The CDR3 bases are TGTGCCAGTAGTATTAGGGCAGGGACCTCTGGGGCCAACGTCCTGACTTTC. It specifies CASSIRAGTSGANVLTF.

The chain links TRBV7-9 to TRBJ1-5; D is ambiguous. CDR3 length: 15 residues. Trimming left V 0 bases short and J 1 base short, with 7 bases between. The germline gives CDR1 SEHNR, CDR2 FQNEAQ (reference sequence). CDR3 DNA: TGTGCCAGCAGCTTAGCGGGCGTCAGCAATCAGCCCCAGCATTTT. It specifies CASSLAGVSNQPQHF.

CDR3 in DNA: TGCAGCGTTGCCCGCTCGTGGGATGAGCAGTTCTTC. Amino acid sequence: CSVARSWDEQFF. V gene TRBV29-1 combines with J gene TRBJ2-1; D call uncertain. CDR1 SQVTM and CDR2 ANQGSEA come from the germline V gene. Between the trimmed V and J ends, which lost 4 bases and 8 bases, there was a span of 12 bases. CDR3 size: 12 residues.

The CDR3 sequence: CASSPKDRAQNSPLHF. The CDR3 nucleotides read TGTGCCAGCAGCCCAAAGGACAGGGCTCAAAATTCACCCCTCCACTTT. The chain is built from TRBV11-2 and TRBJ1-6; 8 bases are shared with TRBD1. CDR3 length equals 16 residues. CDR1 SGHAT and CDR2 FQNNGV come from the germline V gene. V dropped 5 bases and J dropped 7; count of bases not matched to a gene: 10.

The chain couples TRBV7-3 to TRBJ2-1; 7 positions agree with TRBD2. The CDR3 sequence is 16 residues long. J lost 2 bases, V lost 0 bases, and 4 bases had no gene match. The V gene's germline CDR1 is SGHTA and CDR2 FQGTGA. CDR3 bases: TGTGCCAGCAGCTTAACCCCCGGGACTACCTACAATGAGCAGTTCTTC. It is translated as CASSLTPGTTYNEQFF.

The chain employs TRBV2 and TRBJ2-3, with D perhaps matching TRBD1 (6 bases). CDR1 SNHLY and CDR2 FYNNEI come from the germline V gene. V was clipped by 8 bases and J by 1 base, with 16 bases between them. This CDR3 region has 15 residues. CDR3 nucleotides: TGTGCCAGCGAGTCTTTGGACAGAGGCACAGATACGCAGTATTTT. Protein product: CASESLDRGTDTQYF.

The rearrangement links TRBV4-1 to TRBJ2-3; a weak D match, TRBD1 (5 bases). The CDR3 length is 14 residues. Germline V lookup: CDR1 MGHRA, CDR2 YSYEKL. The V end lost 3 bases, the J end lost 3 bases, and 10 bases lay between the germline ends. The CDR3 region has the DNA TGCGCCAGCAGCCAGTTGCAGGGTACAGATACGCAGTATTTT. Protein product: CASSQLQGTDTQYF.